Below are 12 T cell receptor beta chains sequenced from a single sample in a study of cytomegalovirus exposure and HLA in healthy donors. The PCR had 60 Vbeta and 13 Jbeta primers. This table comes from immunoSEQ multiplex PCR, and its TCRdb copy is limited to in-frame clones, with some not included. The repertoire holds roughly 150,000 clones, with more than 75% as singletons. The sequenced material came from PBMCs. These receptors were collected from a girl aged 10-17 years in good health and CMV-seropositive.

V gene TRBV5-6 combines with J gene TRBJ1-5; 7 bases are shared with TRBD1. Germline-derived CDR1 and CDR2 are SGHDT and YYEEEE. This CDR3 region has 13 residues. Losses at the gene ends were 0 bases for V and 7 bases for J; bases not matched to a gene: 1. In nucleotides, the CDR3 is TGTGCCAGCAGCTTGGAGGGGGCCCAGCCCCAGCATTTT. Translation gives CASSLEGAQPQHF.

The CDR3 sequence: CASSLIMGQSEQETQYF. DNA for the CDR3: TGTGCCAGCTCCCTCATTATGGGACAATCCGAACAAGAGACCCAGTACTTC. This chain connects TRBV18 to TRBJ2-5; D might be TRBD1 (6 bases). Trimming took off 6 bases at V and 2 bases at J, with 22 bases between the two ends. Germline V gene data show CDR1 as KGHSH and CDR2 as LQKENI. This CDR3 is 17 amino acids long.

V and J are TRBV10-3 and TRBJ2-7; 9 positions agree with TRBD2. Germline V gene sequence: CDR1 ENHRY, CDR2 SYGVKD. The CDR3 is 14 amino acids. J gave up 6 bases and V 6 bases, and 9 bases lay outside the gene matches. The CDR3 bases are TGTGCCATCAGGGCGGGAGGGGGCGCGGGCGAGCAGTACTTC. Protein product: CAIRAGGGAGEQYF.

CDR3 DNA: TGTGCCAGCAGTTTTGGGACAGCTTCCTACGAGCAGTACTTC. Its protein product is CASSFGTASYEQYF. The gene calls are TRBV27 and TRBJ2-7; 7 bases agree with TRBD1. CDR1 is MNHEY and CDR2 is SMNVEV in the germline V gene (reference sequence). J was trimmed by 1 base and V by 3 bases; bases with no gene match: 3. The CDR3 loop spans 14 amino acids.

This clone has more than one count but fewer than ten. The chain links TRBV9 to TRBJ2-1; possibly TRBD2 for D (5 bases). The CDR3 totals 16 residues. The V gene lost 4 bases and the J gene lost 1 base, with 15 bases spanning the gap. CDR1 and CDR2 (germline): SGDLS, YYNGEE. CDR3 in DNA: TGTGCCAGCAGCCCCGTGGGAGAATGGTCCTACAATGAGCAGTTCTTC. Translation gives CASSPVGEWSYNEQFF.

The chain carries TRBV10-2 and TRBJ1-1; tentative D call: TRBD1 (6 bases). CDR1 WSHSY and CDR2 SAAADI come from the germline V gene. This CDR3 spans 14 amino acids. V dropped 6 bases and J dropped 3 bases, with 14 bases sitting between them. Here the CDR3 reads CASSDWTADTEAFF. CDR3 sequence (DNA): TGCGCCAGCAGCGATTGGACAGCAGACACTGAAGCTTTCTTT.

The chain links TRBV5-1 to TRBJ2-5; 13 bases agree with TRBD2. Germline CDR1 is SGHRS and CDR2 is YFSETQ. The ends lost 4 bases at V and 5 bases at J; junction bases unmatched: 11. The CDR3 covers 17 residues. The CDR3: CASSLGTSGMFLETQYF. In DNA, the CDR3 is TGCGCCAGCAGCCTAGGGACTAGCGGGATGTTCTTGGAGACCCAGTACTTC.

V gene TRBV10-3 combines with J gene TRBJ2-2; 8 bases agree with TRBD2. Per germline, CDR1 ENHRY and CDR2 SYGVKD. This CDR3 is 16 amino acids long. V lost 4 bases and J lost 2; bases outside the gene matches: 6. This CDR3 is CAISVGSGSNTGELFF. DNA of the CDR3: TGTGCCATCAGTGTCGGGAGCGGGAGTAACACCGGGGAGCTGTTTTTT.

The chain is built from TRBV28 and TRBJ1-1; tentatively, D is TRBD1 (5 bases). The V and J ends lost 5 bases and 0 bases respectively, with 7 bases between them. This CDR3 has 13 residues. Germline-derived CDR1 and CDR2 are MDHEN and SYDVKM. This CDR3 reads CASSRQMNTEAFF. The CDR3 DNA sequence: TGTGCCAGCAGTCGACAGATGAACACTGAAGCTTTCTTT.

This chain links TRBV21-1 with TRBJ1-3; TRBD1 reflects the table's D call only, with no check against the DNA. TRBV21-1 is designated a pseudogene. The CDR3 is 14 residues long. CDR3 protein: CASSKGTGENTIYF. The DNA for the CDR3 is TGTGCCAGCAGCAAAGGGACAGGGGAGAACACCATATATTTT.

The chain joins TRBV27 to TRBJ2-3; possibly TRBD2 for D (7 bases). The CDR3 covers 16 residues. V lost 6 bases and J lost 8, with 24 bases in between. The germline V gene encodes CDR1 MNHEY and CDR2 SMNVEV (reference sequence). In DNA form, the CDR3 reads TGTGCCAGCAGCTACTACCGGGACGGGGGGCGGATTACGCAGTATTTT. Translating gives CASSYYRDGGRITQYF.

In nucleotides, the CDR3 is TGTGCCTGGACGGAAGGGGGTAGTGGCTACACCTTC. This encodes CAWTEGGSGYTF. The genes are TRBV30 and TRBJ1-2, with D maybe TRBD1 (6 bases). From germline, CDR1 is GTSNPN and CDR2 SVGIG (reference sequence). V lost 4 bases and J lost 7, with 13 bases in between. The length of the CDR3 is 12 residues.